Listed below are T cell receptor beta chains from one sample, sequenced in a study of blood T cell repertoires in COVID-19. Using immunoSEQ multiplex PCR, the repertoire was profiled, and TCRdb retains in-frame clones only, with some absent. The repertoire has about 55,000 clones, approximately 85% of them found once; the top ten carry about 15%. Input material: peripheral blood. These receptors all stem from a human donor in a cohort sampled during active COVID-19. Each CDR3 is given with its conserved first and last residue. Fields, in order: D gene, J gene, clone size, V gene, CDR3 DNA, CDR3 protein. A D gene is named only where the DNA matches it firmly. For some rows the clone size is stated as once, few or many, or as a class when expanded; others skip it.

d_call: .; j_call: TRBJ2-5; clone_size: once; v_call: TRBV19; cdr3_nt: TGTGCCAGTACCCAGGGGGAGACCCAGTACTTC; cdr3_aa: CASTQGETQYF
d_call: .; j_call: TRBJ1-4; clone_size: .; v_call: TRBV5-1; cdr3_nt: TGCGCCAGCAGCTTGGGGTCGGCGGCAACTAATGAAAAACTGTTTTTT; cdr3_aa: CASSLGSAATNEKLFF
d_call: .; j_call: TRBJ1-1; clone_size: .; v_call: TRBV7-9; cdr3_nt: TGTGCCAGCAGCTTAGGAGGGTCCACTGAAGCTTTCTTT; cdr3_aa: CASSLGGSTEAFF
d_call: .; j_call: TRBJ2-7; clone_size: once; v_call: TRBV14; cdr3_nt: TGTGCCAGCAGCCACGGGGTCGGACAGATGGACGAGCAGTACTTC; cdr3_aa: CASSHGVGQMDEQYF
d_call: .; j_call: TRBJ1-2; clone_size: .; v_call: TRBV30; cdr3_nt: TGTGCCTGGACCCGGGACTACAGATTCCTCCCAAGGCACAACTATGGCTACACCTTC; cdr3_aa: CAWTRDYRFLPRHNYGYTF
d_call: .; j_call: TRBJ2-7; clone_size: .; v_call: TRBV19; cdr3_nt: TGTGCCAGTAGTAGAGAACAGGGATACGAGCAGTACTTC; cdr3_aa: CASSREQGYEQYF
d_call: TRBD1; j_call: TRBJ1-6; clone_size: .; v_call: TRBV6-5; cdr3_nt: TGTGCCAGCAGTTACGGGACAGGGTCAAATTCACCCCTCCACTTT; cdr3_aa: CASSYGTGSNSPLHF
d_call: .; j_call: TRBJ1-1; clone_size: few; v_call: TRBV19; cdr3_nt: TGTGCCAGTAGTACCTCCCCGAACACTGAAGCTTTCTTT; cdr3_aa: CASSTSPNTEAFF
d_call: .; j_call: TRBJ2-5; clone_size: .; v_call: TRBV15; cdr3_nt: TGTGCCACCAGCAGAGGGCTGCAAGAGACCCAGTACTTC; cdr3_aa: CATSRGLQETQYF
d_call: TRBD2; j_call: TRBJ2-7; clone_size: .; v_call: TRBV27; cdr3_nt: TGTGCCAGCAGTTTCGGAAGCGGGATGGTATACGAGCAGTACTTC; cdr3_aa: CASSFGSGMVYEQYF
d_call: .; j_call: TRBJ2-5; clone_size: .; v_call: TRBV24-1; cdr3_nt: TGTGCCACCAGTGTTGCGGGGGCTTTCCAAGAGACCCAGTACTTC; cdr3_aa: CATSVAGAFQETQYF
d_call: TRBD2; j_call: TRBJ2-1; clone_size: .; v_call: TRBV3-1/TRBV3-2; cdr3_nt: TGTGCCAGCAGCCATACATGGACTAGTTCATCTGAGCAGTTCTTC; cdr3_aa: CASSHTWTSSSEQFF
d_call: .; j_call: TRBJ2-1; clone_size: .; v_call: TRBV4-1; cdr3_nt: TGCGCCAGCAGCCGCCCGGGTAGGGGCCGCAACTACAATGAGCAGTTCTTC; cdr3_aa: CASSRPGRGRNYNEQFF
d_call: TRBD2; j_call: TRBJ2-7; clone_size: .; v_call: TRBV5-1; cdr3_nt: TGCGCCAGCAGCTTGTTGGGGACTAGCGGAGCCTACGAGCAGTACTTC; cdr3_aa: CASSLLGTSGAYEQYF
d_call: .; j_call: TRBJ2-2; clone_size: .; v_call: TRBV11-1; cdr3_nt: TGTGCCAGCAGCCTCGACTTTTCCGGGGAGCTGTTTTTT; cdr3_aa: CASSLDFSGELFF
d_call: .; j_call: TRBJ1-2; clone_size: once; v_call: TRBV2; cdr3_nt: TGTGCCAGCAGTGTGGGGCAGAACTATGGCTACACCTTC; cdr3_aa: CASSVGQNYGYTF
d_call: .; j_call: TRBJ1-1; clone_size: .; v_call: TRBV7-9; cdr3_nt: TGTGCCAGCAGCTTACAGGGGTCGCACACTGAAGCTTTCTTT; cdr3_aa: CASSLQGSHTEAFF
d_call: TRBD2; j_call: TRBJ2-1; clone_size: .; v_call: TRBV30; cdr3_nt: TGTGCCTGGAGCCGGGGGGGGACCTCCTACAATGAGCAGTTCTTC; cdr3_aa: CAWSRGGTSYNEQFF
d_call: .; j_call: TRBJ2-5; clone_size: .; v_call: TRBV7-9; cdr3_nt: TGTGCCGCCACCCCGGGATCTGAGACCCAGTACTTC; cdr3_aa: CAATPGSETQYF
d_call: .; j_call: TRBJ2-1; clone_size: .; v_call: TRBV5-1; cdr3_nt: TGCGCCAGCAGCTTGGGAAGACAGGCAAATGAGCAGTTCTTC; cdr3_aa: CASSLGRQANEQFF
d_call: .; j_call: TRBJ2-2; clone_size: .; v_call: TRBV6-5; cdr3_nt: TGTGCCAGCATCCTAGGGGCCACCGGGGAGCTGTTTTTT; cdr3_aa: CASILGATGELFF
d_call: TRBD1; j_call: TRBJ2-2; clone_size: .; v_call: TRBV29-1; cdr3_nt: TGCAGCGCCGTCCTGACAGGGGCCGGGGAGCTGTTTTTT; cdr3_aa: CSAVLTGAGELFF
d_call: TRBD1; j_call: TRBJ2-2; clone_size: .; v_call: TRBV24-1; cdr3_nt: TGTGCCACCTCCGGGACAGGGAACACCGGGGAGCTGTTTTTT; cdr3_aa: CATSGTGNTGELFF
d_call: TRBD1; j_call: TRBJ1-2; clone_size: .; v_call: TRBV6-1; cdr3_nt: TGTGCCAGCAGTGAAGATAGGACAGGGTTACCCTATGGCTACACCTTC; cdr3_aa: CASSEDRTGLPYGYTF
d_call: TRBD2; j_call: TRBJ2-2; clone_size: .; v_call: TRBV2; cdr3_nt: TGTGCCAGCAGTGAATTTAGCGGGAGTCACACCGGGGAGCTGTTTTTT; cdr3_aa: CASSEFSGSHTGELFF
d_call: .; j_call: TRBJ1-3; clone_size: .; v_call: TRBV5-5; cdr3_nt: TGTGCCAGCAGCTTGGTTGGGCAGTCCTCTGGAAACACCATATATTTT; cdr3_aa: CASSLVGQSSGNTIYF